This passage covers 23 T cell receptor beta chains from one sample sequenced in a study of cytomegalovirus exposure and HLA in healthy donors. The study ran its PCR with 60 Vbeta and 13 Jbeta primers. Data came from immunoSEQ multiplex PCR; TCRdb stores just in-frame clones and leaves some out. Among around 220,000 clones, 83% were seen once, and the ten largest hold roughly 1.5%. Input material: PBMCs. The receptors derive from a girl aged 5 to 17 in good health and CMV-seronegative.

V is TRBV30 and J is TRBJ2-5; 7 bases agree with TRBD1. The CDR3 contains 15 residues. Germline CDR1 and CDR2: GTSNPN and SVGIG (reference sequence). V dropped 1 base and J dropped 5; count of bases not matched to a gene: 10. CDR3 nucleotide sequence: TGTGCCTGGAGTGGGATAAAAGGGGGCCGGGAGACCCAGTACTTC. It is translated as CAWSGIKGGRETQYF.

V and J are TRBV28 and TRBJ2-7; 8 bases map to TRBD1. This CDR3 has 14 residues. CDR1 and CDR2 from the germline V gene are MDHEN and SYDVKM. V shed 3 bases, J shed 6 bases, and the junction held 7 bases outside the gene matches. DNA of the CDR3: TGTGCCAGCAGTTTTGGACAGGGTTTCGTCGAGCAGTACTTC. Translated, it gives CASSFGQGFVEQYF. The whole variable domain, remainder taken from reference TRBV28 and TRBJ2-7, is DVKVTQSSRYLVKRTGEKVFLECVQDMDHENMFWYRQDPGLGLRLIYFSYDVKMKEKGDIPEGYSVSREKKERFSLILESASTNQTSMYLCASSFGQGFVEQYFGPGTRLTVT.

This clone was detected once. V and J are TRBV30 and TRBJ1-5, with D possibly being TRBD1 (6 bases). The V gene's germline CDR1 is GTSNPN and CDR2 SVGIG (reference sequence). This CDR3 region has 17 residues. Trimming took 3 bases from V and 2 from J, leaving 20 bases between them. This CDR3 is CAWSPGKTNRGNQPQHF. The CDR3 nucleotides read TGTGCCTGGAGCCCCGGAAAGACAAACAGGGGCAATCAGCCCCAGCATTTT. The variable domain in full, with the rest retrieved from reference TRBV30 and TRBJ1-5, is SQTIHQWPATLVQPVGSPLSLECTVEGTSNPNLYWYRQAAGRGLQLLFYSVGIGQISSEVPQNLSASRPQDRQFILSSKKLLLSDSGFYLCAWSPGKTNRGNQPQHFGDGTRLSIL.

The V call is TRBV27, the J call TRBJ2-1; D perhaps matches TRBD1 (5 bases). Germline V CDR1 and CDR2: MNHEY, SMNVEV (reference sequence). Trimming removed 5 bases at V and 0 bases at J, with 8 bases between. There are 14 residues in the CDR3. The DNA for the CDR3 is TGTGCCAGCAGTGGGGCAAGCTCCTACAATGAGCAGTTCTTC. This gives the protein CASSGASSYNEQFF.

The CDR3 DNA reads TGTGCCAGCAGCTTCTGGGCAGGGGGGCAAATTTACGAGCAGTACTTC. Protein sequence: CASSFWAGGQIYEQYF. The rearrangement uses TRBV5-6 and TRBJ2-7, with D perhaps TRBD1 (7 bases). This CDR3 region has 16 residues. V was trimmed by 2 bases and J by 4 bases, leaving 19 bases between them. Germline lookup yields CDR1 SGHDT and CDR2 YYEEEE.

V is TRBV10-2 and J is TRBJ2-7; D is uncertain. The germline V and J ends were trimmed by 6 bases and 4 bases, with 7 bases remaining between them. Germline CDR1 and CDR2: WSHSY and SAAADI. CDR3 length: 11 amino acids. CDR3 sequence: CASRAGYEQYF. The CDR3 DNA is TGCGCCAGCAGAGCAGGTTACGAGCAGTACTTC.

The chain uses TRBV4-2 and TRBJ1-1, with 10 bases that match TRBD1. The ends lost 0 bases at V and 10 bases at J; junction bases unmatched: 2. The CDR3 spans 13 residues. The germline CDR1 and CDR2 sequences are LGHNA and YNFKEQ. DNA for the CDR3: TGTGCCAGCAGCCAAGATGGGGACAGGGGAGCTTTCTTT. Amino acids: CASSQDGDRGAFF.

The rearrangement links TRBV7-2 to TRBJ2-3, with D hard to call. Trimming pared 3 bases from V and 2 bases from J, leaving 9 bases between. The germline CDR1 and CDR2 sequences are SGHTA and FQGNSA. The length of the CDR3 is 14 residues. In DNA, the CDR3 is TGTGCCAGCAGCTTGGAAGCGATCACAGATACGCAGTATTTT. It translates to CASSLEAITDTQYF.

The CDR3 sequence is CASSYSGGENQPQHF. DNA of the CDR3: TGTGCCAGCAGTTATAGCGGTGGCGAAAATCAGCCCCAGCATTTT. The V call is TRBV6-6, the J call TRBJ1-5; D remains unclear. Germline CDR1 reads MNHNY; CDR2 reads SVGAGI (reference sequence). This CDR3 comprises 15 residues. Trimming cost V 3 bases and J 4 bases, with 13 bases left between them.

J is TRBJ2-2 and V is TRBV14, with D maybe TRBD2 (7 bases). Trimming removed 4 bases at V and 1 base at J, with 13 bases between. Looked up from germline, CDR1 is SGHDN and CDR2 is FVKESK. CDR3 length: 16 amino acids. The CDR3 region has the DNA TGTGCCAGCAGCCCGTTCGGGGGGCAGAACACCGGGGAGCTGTTTTTT. It codes for CASSPFGGQNTGELFF.

This rearrangement joins TRBV29-1 to TRBJ1-2; weak D call: TRBD1 (5 bases). The CDR3 is 11 residues long. Germline CDR1 is SQVTM and CDR2 is ANQGSEA. Trimming shortened V by 7 bases and J by 8 bases, and 14 bases separated the two germline ends. This chain's CDR3 is CSALQGRGYTF. CDR3 coding DNA: TGCAGCGCCCTTCAGGGAAGAGGCTACACCTTC.

For the CDR3, the DNA is TGTGCCAGCAGTGACGCAGTATATTCCTATGGCTACACCTTC. Protein sequence: CASSDAVYSYGYTF. The chain employs TRBV25-1 and TRBJ1-2; D is undetermined. The germline gives CDR1 MGHDK, CDR2 SYGVNS. This CDR3 is built from 14 residues. V was cut by 3 bases and J by 4 bases, with 12 bases left in between.

This chain uses TRBV9 with TRBJ2-3, with TRBD2 matching 12 bases. Trimming took 0 bases from V and 7 from J; bases not matched to a gene: 6. The CDR3 loop spans 16 amino acids. Looked up from germline, CDR1 is SGDLS and CDR2 is YYNGEE. CDR3: CASSVASGRARNTQYF. The CDR3 DNA reads as TGTGCCAGCAGCGTAGCTAGCGGGAGGGCTCGCAATACGCAGTATTTT.

The V and J genes are TRBV7-3 and TRBJ2-2; a possible D gene is TRBD1 (6 bases). Trimming took off 5 bases at V and 4 bases at J, with 11 bases between the two ends. Germline V CDR1 and CDR2: SGHTA, FQGTGA. This CDR3 region has 14 residues. The CDR3 here is CASSISGATGELFF. In DNA form, the CDR3 reads TGTGCCAGCAGCATATCAGGGGCCACCGGGGAGCTGTTTTTT.

This clone has just one count. The chain carries TRBV7-2 and TRBJ1-5; D is possibly TRBD1 (6 bases). The germline V gene encodes CDR1 SGHTA and CDR2 FQGNSA. The CDR3 runs to 15 residues. V was shortened by 2 bases and J by 3 bases, with 11 bases between the two germline ends. The CDR3 loop is CASSLTRTVNQPQHF. The CDR3 coding sequence is TGTGCCAGCAGCTTAACCCGGACAGTCAATCAGCCCCAGCATTTT.

The gene calls are TRBV28 and TRBJ2-7; 7 bases are a match to TRBD2. The trim removed 8 bases at V and 3 bases at J, leaving 10 bases unmatched. CDR3 length: 14 amino acids. Per the germline V gene, CDR1 is MDHEN and CDR2 is SYDVKM. The CDR3 loop is CASQPWGGNYEQYF. The CDR3 nucleotides are TGTGCCAGCCAACCCTGGGGGGGTAACTACGAGCAGTACTTC.

This chain joins TRBV5-1 and TRBJ1-2; the match to TRBD1 covers 9 bases. The CDR3 contains 15 residues. V was pared by 1 base and J by 11 bases, with 12 bases of the junction left unmatched. Germline loops: CDR1 SGHRS, CDR2 YFSETQ. The CDR3 loop is CASSLFIGQGMGYTF. For the CDR3, the DNA is TGCGCCAGCAGCTTGTTTATCGGACAGGGGATGGGGTACACCTTC.

The chain carries TRBV19 and TRBJ1-2; D possibly corresponds to TRBD1 (5 bases). Looked up from germline, CDR1 is LNHDA and CDR2 is SQIVND (reference sequence). V was shortened by 7 bases and J by 5 bases, with 17 bases between the two germline ends. CDR3 length equals 14 residues. The CDR3 nucleotides read TGTGCCAGTATCCGGCAGGGTGGTGGTTATGGCTACACCTTC. It codes for CASIRQGGGYGYTF.

V and J are TRBV9 and TRBJ2-2; TRBD1 matches at 11 bases. The V gene's germline CDR1 is SGDLS and CDR2 YYNGEE. V dropped 0 bases and J dropped 7; count of bases not matched to a gene: 8. The CDR3 contains 17 residues. Written as DNA, the CDR3 is TGTGCCAGCAGCGTAGATCGTTGGGACAGGGGGTACGGGGAGCTGTTTTTT. Protein sequence: CASSVDRWDRGYGELFF.

The chain is built from TRBV7-3 and TRBJ2-2; D remains ambiguous. CDR1 is SGHTA and CDR2 is FQGTGA in the germline V gene. V lost 0 bases and J lost 4, with 3 bases in between. This CDR3 is built from 13 residues. CDR3 in amino acids: CASSLTSTGELFF. The CDR3 DNA sequence: TGTGCCAGCAGCTTAACCTCCACCGGGGAGCTGTTTTTT.

The chain joins TRBV5-4 to TRBJ1-6; no definite D call. The CDR3 runs to 16 residues. Trimming left V 2 bases short and J 0 bases short, with 9 bases between. Germline CDR1 is SGHNT and CDR2 is YYREEE (reference sequence). CDR3 in amino acids: CASSLRGSSYNSPLHF. The CDR3 DNA is TGTGCCAGCAGCTTAAGAGGGAGCTCCTATAATTCACCCCTCCACTTT.

The rearrangement uses TRBV7-2 and TRBJ1-1; 8 bases are a match to TRBD1. Germline values: CDR1 SGHTA, CDR2 FQGNSA. The CDR3 spans 17 residues. V was pared by 6 bases and J by 10 bases, with 22 bases of the junction left unmatched. The chain's CDR3 is CASRSPPPTGDSGGAFF. The DNA of the CDR3 is TGTGCCAGCAGATCCCCCCCGCCGACAGGGGATAGTGGCGGAGCTTTCTTT. The whole variable domain, filled in from reference TRBV7-2 and TRBJ1-1, reads GAGVSQSPSNKVTEKGKDVELRCDPISGHTALYWYRQSLGQGLEFLIYFQGNSAPDKSGLPSDRFSAERTGGSVSTLTIQRTQQEDSAVYLCASRSPPPTGDSGGAFFGQGTRLTVV.

This chain uses TRBV19 with TRBJ2-7; D is unclear. The germline CDR1 and CDR2 sequences are LNHDA and SQIVND (reference sequence). The CDR3 runs to 14 residues. Trimming left V 4 bases short and J 3 bases short, with 13 bases between. CDR3 protein: CASSNEAAGYEQYF. The CDR3 DNA follows: TGTGCCAGTAGTAACGAGGCAGCCGGCTACGAGCAGTACTTC.